This section outlines one T cell receptor (beta chain) sequence together with its context. Only in-frame clones appear in the TCRdb table, and some are missing; sequencing was by immunoSEQ multiplex PCR. The table includes about 80,000 clones, about 91% detected once. After removal of 4 bases from V and 7 bases from J, the junction contained 8 bases not matched to a gene. The CDR3 loop spans 14 amino acids. Germline values: CDR1 MNHNY, CDR2 SVGAGI (reference sequence). The data derive from a study of T cell changes during pregnancy in multiple sclerosis. This chain joins TRBV6-6 and TRBJ2-7; 9 bases agree with TRBD1. The source of this sequence is a female donor with multiple sclerosis, enrolled in a pregnancy study. The material was peripheral blood, obtained before pregnancy. This chain's CDR3 is CASSWDRVRGEQYF. As DNA, the CDR3 is TGTGCCAGCAGTTGGGACAGGGTGAGAGGGGAGCAGTACTTC.